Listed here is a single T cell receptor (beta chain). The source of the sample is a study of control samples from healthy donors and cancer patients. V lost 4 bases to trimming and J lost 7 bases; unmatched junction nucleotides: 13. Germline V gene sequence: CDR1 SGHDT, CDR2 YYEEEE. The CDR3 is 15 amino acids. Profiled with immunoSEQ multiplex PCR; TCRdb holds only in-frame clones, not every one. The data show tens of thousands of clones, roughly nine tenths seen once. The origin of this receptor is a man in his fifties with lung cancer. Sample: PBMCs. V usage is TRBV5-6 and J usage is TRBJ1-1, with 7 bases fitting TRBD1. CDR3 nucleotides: TGTGCCAGCAGCCCAGTTAAGGCGGGACAGCTTGAAGCTTTCTTT. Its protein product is CASSPVKAGQLEAFF. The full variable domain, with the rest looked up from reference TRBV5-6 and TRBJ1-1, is DAGVTQSPTHLIKTRGQQVTLRCSPKSGHDTVSWYQQALGQGPQFIFQYYEEEERQRGNFPDRFSGHQFPNYSSELNVNALLLGDSALYLCASSPVKAGQLEAFFGQGTRLTVV.